The 18 T cell receptor beta chains in this list originate from one sample, sequenced in a study of CD8+CD57+ T cells in acquired aplastic anemia. Both TCR beta VDJ combination and CDR3 sequence profiling were carried out. Genomic DNA was the template for this profiling. Via MiXCR, TCRdb re-called the reads, giving one row per CDR3 protein. The table includes 400,000 to 500,000 distinct CDR3 sequences, 65% to 80% detected once. The source material was sorted CD4+, CD8+, or CD8+CD57+ T cells (not recorded which) from PBMCs. These receptors all come from a human donor in good health, serving as a control.

The chain links TRBV9 to TRBJ2-7; no reliable D call. With 4 bases removed from V and 4 bases from J, the gap between germline ends came to 12 bases. There are 13 residues in the CDR3. Germline V gene sequence: CDR1 SGDLS, CDR2 YYNGEE. The CDR3 loop is CASSTEALYEQYF. Written as DNA, the CDR3 is TGTGCCAGCAGCACCGAGGCCCTTTACGAGCAGTACTTC.

This clonotype was recorded many times. The rearrangement links TRBV15 to TRBJ1-1; 8 bases agree with TRBD1. CDR3 length: 14 amino acids. J lost 4 bases, V lost 5 bases, and 6 bases had no gene match. The germline gives CDR1 LNHNV, CDR2 YYDKDF (reference sequence). The CDR3 loop reads CATSVDRVTTEAFF. The CDR3 DNA reads TGTGCCACCAGCGTGGACAGGGTGACCACTGAAGCTTTCTTT.

A word on this clonotype: The junction shows a germline mismatch at one end, possibly a read error. The gene calls are TRBV20-1 and TRBJ1-2; D might be TRBD1 (6 bases). Germline assignment: CDR1 DFQATT and CDR2 SNEGSKA (reference sequence). This CDR3 comprises 11 residues. For the CDR3, the DNA is TGCAGTGCGCTAAGGACAGCCAAATACGCCTTC. Translating it yields CSALRTAKYAF.

The V and J genes are TRBV27 and TRBJ1-1; D unclear. CDR1 is MNHEY, CDR2 SMNVEV, per germline (reference sequence). V was clipped by 3 bases and J by 2 bases, with 7 bases between them. This CDR3 comprises 13 residues. The CDR3 nucleotides are TGTGCCAGCAGTTTTGAGGGTAACACTGAAGCTTTCTTT. It codes for CASSFEGNTEAFF.

The rearrangement uses TRBV7-8 and TRBJ1-6; D gene uncertain. The CDR3 covers 15 residues. CDR1 and CDR2 (germline): SGHVS, FQNEAQ. V was clipped by 4 bases and J by 9 bases, with 16 bases between them. CDR3 in amino acids: CASSSTARGFSPLHF. In DNA form, the CDR3 reads TGTGCCAGCAGCTCTACCGCGAGAGGGTTTTCACCCCTCCACTTT.

V is TRBV7-3 and J is TRBJ2-3; D is undetermined. V was pared by 4 bases and J by 4 bases, with 12 bases between. This CDR3 region has 14 residues. Germline lookup yields CDR1 SGHTA and CDR2 FQGTGA. DNA for the CDR3: TGTGCCAGCAGCTCGACCGGGCAGGCAGATACGCAGTATTTT. It codes for CASSSTGQADTQYF.

On this clonotype: One end of the junction varies from germline; a read error may be responsible. The rearrangement links TRBV7-2 to TRBJ2-2; possible D gene TRBD2, 5 bases. The CDR3 consists of 16 residues. The germline V gene encodes CDR1 SGHTA and CDR2 FQGNSA. The CDR3 DNA sequence: TGTGCCAGCAGCCTAGAGCGAAAGATTCACACCGGGAAGCTGTTTTTT. It codes for CASSLERKIHTGKLFF.

A note on this clonotype: A read error is likely, as this CDR3 ends without the conserved phenylalanine or tryptophan. The limits of the CDR3 on the DNA are not certain, so only TCRdb's listed CDR3 is given. CDR3: CASSARDTEALFG. The chain couples TRBV7-8 to TRBJ1-5; the tabulated D call, TRBD1, remains unverified against the DNA. The CDR3 length equals 13 residues, ends included. The germline V gene has CDR1 SGHVS and CDR2 FQNEAQ.

The chain carries TRBV15 and TRBJ2-3, with a weak D call TRBD2 (6 bases). The germline gives CDR1 LNHNV, CDR2 YYDKDF (reference sequence). The CDR3 runs to 16 residues. Trimming took off 3 bases at V and 0 bases at J, with 13 bases between the two ends. The CDR3 sequence is CATSRPTRSSTDTQYF. The CDR3 bases are TGTGCCACCAGCAGGCCGACTAGGTCTAGCACAGATACGCAGTATTTT. Full variable domain (outside the CDR3, taken from reference TRBV15 and TRBJ2-3): DAMVIQNPRYQVTQFGKPVTLSCSQTLNHNVMYWYQQKSSQAPKLLFHYYDKDFNNEADTPDNFQSRRPNTSFCFLDIRSPGLGDTAMYLCATSRPTRSSTDTQYFGPGTRLTVL.

The V and J genes are TRBV19 and TRBJ1-5; D ambiguous. Germline-derived CDR1 and CDR2 are LNHDA and SQIVND (reference sequence). The V and J ends lost 6 bases and 2 bases respectively, with 11 bases between them. The CDR3 consists of 14 residues. The CDR3 DNA follows: TGTGCCAGTAGCCCGGTTGGGGGCAATCAGCCCCAGCATTTT. This codes for CASSPVGGNQPQHF.

Turning to this clonotype: At one of its ends the junction is not consistent with the germline gene, which may arise from a read error. The V call is TRBV7-6, the J call TRBJ1-2; 7 nucleotides line up with TRBD1. The CDR3 length is 16 residues. The germline gives CDR1 SGHVS, CDR2 FNYEAQ. CDR3 in amino acids: CASSLEQGVIGGGYTF. The CDR3 coding sequence is TGCGCCAGCAGCTTAGAGCAGGGGGTTATTGGCGGTGGGTACACCTTC.

The chain has TRBV5-1 and TRBJ1-3; D gene ambiguous. Trimming removed 5 bases at V and 4 bases at J, with 13 bases between. Germline CDR1 is SGHRS and CDR2 is YFSETQ. CDR3 length equals 14 residues. The CDR3 protein is CASRGAGCGNTIYF. CDR3 coding DNA: TGCGCCAGCAGGGGAGCGGGGTGCGGAAACACCATATATTTT. Filled out from reference TRBV5-1 and TRBJ1-3, the complete variable domain reads KAGVTQTPRYLIKTRGQQVTLSCSPISGHRSVSWYQQTPGQGLQFLFEYFSETQRNKGNFPGRFSGRQFSNSRSEMNVSTLELGDSALYLCASRGAGCGNTIYFGEGSWLTVV.

This chain connects TRBV12-3 or TRBV12-4 to TRBJ1-1; D not certain. This CDR3 spans 13 amino acids. V was cut by 7 bases and J by 2 bases, with 11 bases left in between. The CDR3, as DNA: TGTGCCAGCACCAAGTCTCATAACACTGAAGCTTTCTTT. Translated, it gives CASTKSHNTEAFF.

The CDR3 nucleotides are TGTGCCAGCAGTTACCCCCACAGGGGATACGAGCAGTACTTC. Translating gives CASSYPHRGYEQYF. The chain links TRBV6-5 to TRBJ2-7, with 7 bases that match TRBD1. Trimming took 2 bases from V and 4 from J; bases not matched to a gene: 5. The CDR3 covers 14 residues. Germline assignment: CDR1 MNHEY and CDR2 SVGAGI.

This clonotype was counted many times. The chain carries TRBV19 and TRBJ1-5; D may be TRBD1 (6 bases). The CDR3 extends over 14 amino acids. Per germline, CDR1 LNHDA and CDR2 SQIVND (reference sequence). V was pared by 3 bases and J by 5 bases, with 11 bases between. CDR3 residues: CASSMGRGHQPQHF. CDR3 bases: TGTGCCAGTAGTATGGGCAGGGGTCATCAGCCCCAGCATTTT.

This clonotype has at least ten counts. The chain employs TRBV6-5 and TRBJ2-2; either TRBD1 or TRBD2 may fit D (8 bases each). The CDR3 runs to 18 residues. V lost 6 bases, J lost 1 base, and 21 bases lay in between. The germline CDR1 and CDR2 sequences are MNHEY and SVGAGI. CDR3 sequence: CASSHRGIAGRNTGELFF. The CDR3 bases are TGTGCCAGCAGCCACAGGGGGATAGCGGGGAGGAACACCGGGGAGCTGTTTTTT.

This clonotype came up once. This chain joins TRBV9 and TRBJ1-6, with D perhaps TRBD1 (6 bases). CDR3 length: 17 amino acids. V lost 4 bases to trimming and J lost 11 bases, with 25 bases between them. Germline V gene sequence: CDR1 SGDLS, CDR2 YYNGEE. The CDR3 is CASSHGGTIAGSTPLHF. The CDR3 nucleotides read TGTGCCAGCAGCCACGGGGGCACAATAGCGGGGAGTACACCCCTCCACTTT.

The rearrangement uses TRBV29-1 and TRBJ2-7, with a tentative D call TRBD1 (6 bases). There are 16 residues in the CDR3. The V and J ends lost 0 bases and 2 bases respectively, with 17 bases between them. Germline CDR1 SQVTM, CDR2 ANQGSEA. DNA for the CDR3: TGCAGCGTTGAAGAAGGGCTCGGGACACGAACCTACGAGCAGTACTTC. Translating gives CSVEEGLGTRTYEQYF.